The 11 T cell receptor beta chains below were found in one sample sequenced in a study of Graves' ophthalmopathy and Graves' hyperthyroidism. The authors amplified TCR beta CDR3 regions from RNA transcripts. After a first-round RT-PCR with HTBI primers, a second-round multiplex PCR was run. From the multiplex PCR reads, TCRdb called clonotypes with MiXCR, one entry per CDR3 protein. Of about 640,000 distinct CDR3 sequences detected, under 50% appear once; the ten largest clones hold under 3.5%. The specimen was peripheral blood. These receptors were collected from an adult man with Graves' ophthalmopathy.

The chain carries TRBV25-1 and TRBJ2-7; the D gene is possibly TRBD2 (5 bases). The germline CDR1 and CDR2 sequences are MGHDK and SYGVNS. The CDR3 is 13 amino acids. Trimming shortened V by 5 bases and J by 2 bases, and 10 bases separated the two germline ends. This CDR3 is CASSRSGAYEQYF. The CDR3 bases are TGTGCCAGCAGTCGCAGCGGAGCCTACGAGCAGTACTTC.

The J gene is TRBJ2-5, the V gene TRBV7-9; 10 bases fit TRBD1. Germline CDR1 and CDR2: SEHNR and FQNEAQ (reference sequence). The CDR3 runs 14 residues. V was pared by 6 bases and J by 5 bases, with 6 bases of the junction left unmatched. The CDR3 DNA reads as TGTGCCAGCAGACGGACAGGGGGTTGGGAGACCCAGTACTTC. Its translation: CASRRTGGWETQYF. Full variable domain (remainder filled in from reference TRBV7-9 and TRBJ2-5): DTGVSQNPRHKITKRGQNVTFRCDPISEHNRLYWYRQTLGQGPEFLTYFQNEAQLEKSRLLSDRFSAERPKGSFSTLEIQRTEQGDSAMYLCASRRTGGWETQYFGPGTRLLVL.

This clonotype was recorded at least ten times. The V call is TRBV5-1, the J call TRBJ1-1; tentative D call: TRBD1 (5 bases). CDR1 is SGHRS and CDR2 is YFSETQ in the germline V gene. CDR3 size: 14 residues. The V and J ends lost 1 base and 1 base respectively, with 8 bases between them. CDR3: CASSLYRSNTEAFF. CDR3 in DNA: TGCGCCAGCAGCTTGTACAGGTCGAACACTGAAGCTTTCTTT.

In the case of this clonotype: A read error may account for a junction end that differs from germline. CDR3 DNA sequence: TGTGCCAGCAGTTCTGGGGGGCTGTTTTTT. This codes for CASSSGGLFF. This rearrangement joins TRBV6-6 to TRBJ2-2; D could derive from TRBD1 or TRBD2 (5 bases each). Germline CDR1 reads MNHNY; CDR2 reads SVGAGI (reference sequence). The CDR3 has 10 amino acids.

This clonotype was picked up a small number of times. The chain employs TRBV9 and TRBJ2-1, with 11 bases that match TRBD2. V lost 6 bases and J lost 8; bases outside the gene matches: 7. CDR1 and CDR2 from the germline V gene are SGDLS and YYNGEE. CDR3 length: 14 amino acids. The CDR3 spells CASTIAGGPDEQFF. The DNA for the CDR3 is TGTGCCAGCACCATAGCGGGAGGGCCTGATGAGCAGTTCTTC.

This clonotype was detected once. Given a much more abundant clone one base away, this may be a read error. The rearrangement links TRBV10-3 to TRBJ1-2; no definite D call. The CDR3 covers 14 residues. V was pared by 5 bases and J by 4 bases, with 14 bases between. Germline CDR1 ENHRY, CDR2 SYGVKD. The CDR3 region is CAISYSMGGYGYTF. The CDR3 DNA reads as TGTGCCATCAGTTACTCGATGGGTGGCTATGGCTACACCTTC.

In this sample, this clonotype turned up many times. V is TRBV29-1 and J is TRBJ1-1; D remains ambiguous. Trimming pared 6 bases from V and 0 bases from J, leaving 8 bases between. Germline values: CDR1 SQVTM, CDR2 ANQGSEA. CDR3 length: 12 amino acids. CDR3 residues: CSVGFMNTEAFF. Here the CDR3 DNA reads TGCAGCGTGGGCTTCATGAACACTGAAGCTTTCTTT.

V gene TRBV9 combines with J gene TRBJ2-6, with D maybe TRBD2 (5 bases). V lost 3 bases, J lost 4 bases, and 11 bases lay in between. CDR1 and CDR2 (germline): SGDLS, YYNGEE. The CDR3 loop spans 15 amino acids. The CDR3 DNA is TGTGCCAGCAGCGCCACTAGTTCCGGGGCCAACGTCCTGACTTTC. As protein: CASSATSSGANVLTF.

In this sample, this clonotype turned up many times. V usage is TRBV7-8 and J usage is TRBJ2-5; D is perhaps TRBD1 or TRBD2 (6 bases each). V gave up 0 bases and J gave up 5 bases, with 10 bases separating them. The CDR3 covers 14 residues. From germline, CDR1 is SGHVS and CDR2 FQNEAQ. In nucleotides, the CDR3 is TGTGCCAGCAGCTTAGCGCAGGGGAGGGAGACCCAGTACTTC. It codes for CASSLAQGRETQYF.

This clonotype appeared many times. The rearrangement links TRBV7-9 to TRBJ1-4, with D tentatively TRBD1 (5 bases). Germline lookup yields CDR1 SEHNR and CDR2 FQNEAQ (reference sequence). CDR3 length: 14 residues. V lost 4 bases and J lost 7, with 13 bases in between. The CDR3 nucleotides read TGTGCCAGCAGCTATGAGGGGAATATTGAAAAACTGTTTTTT. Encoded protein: CASSYEGNIEKLFF. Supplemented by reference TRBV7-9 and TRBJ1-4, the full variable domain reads DTGVSQNPRHKITKRGQNVTFRCDPISEHNRLYWYRQTLGQGPEFLTYFQNEAQLEKSRLLSDRFSAERPKGSFSTLEIQRTEQGDSAMYLCASSYEGNIEKLFFGSGTQLSVL.

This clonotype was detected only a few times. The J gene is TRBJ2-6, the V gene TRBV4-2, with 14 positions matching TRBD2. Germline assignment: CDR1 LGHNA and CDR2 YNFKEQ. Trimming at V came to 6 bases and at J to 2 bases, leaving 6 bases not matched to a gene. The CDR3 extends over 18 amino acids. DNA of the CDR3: TGTGCCAGCAGGGCTAGGACTAGCGGGAGGACTGGGGCCAACGTCCTGACTTTC. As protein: CASRARTSGRTGANVLTF.